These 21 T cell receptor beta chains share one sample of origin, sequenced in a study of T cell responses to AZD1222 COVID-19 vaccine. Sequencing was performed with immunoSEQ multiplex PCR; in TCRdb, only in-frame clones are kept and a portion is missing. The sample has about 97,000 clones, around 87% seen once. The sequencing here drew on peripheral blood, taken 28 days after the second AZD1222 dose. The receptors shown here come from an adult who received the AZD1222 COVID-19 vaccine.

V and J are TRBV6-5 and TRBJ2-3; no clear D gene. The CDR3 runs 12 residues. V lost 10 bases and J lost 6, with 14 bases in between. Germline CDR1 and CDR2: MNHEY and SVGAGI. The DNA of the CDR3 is TGTGCCACCGGGTCCCCTGTTGATACGCAGTATTTT. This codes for CATGSPVDTQYF.

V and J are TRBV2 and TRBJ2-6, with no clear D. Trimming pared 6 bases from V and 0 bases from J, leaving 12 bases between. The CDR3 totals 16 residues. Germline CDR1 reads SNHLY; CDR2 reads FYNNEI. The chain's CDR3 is CASRNIMSSGANVLTF. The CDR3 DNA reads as TGTGCCAGCAGAAATATCATGAGCTCTGGGGCCAACGTCCTGACTTTC. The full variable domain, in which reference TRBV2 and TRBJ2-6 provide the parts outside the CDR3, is EPEVTQTPSHQVTQMGQEVILRCVPISNHLYFYWYRQILGQKVEFLVSFYNNEISEKSEIFDDQFSVERPDGSNFTLKIRSTKLEDSAMYFCASRNIMSSGANVLTFGAGSRLTVL.

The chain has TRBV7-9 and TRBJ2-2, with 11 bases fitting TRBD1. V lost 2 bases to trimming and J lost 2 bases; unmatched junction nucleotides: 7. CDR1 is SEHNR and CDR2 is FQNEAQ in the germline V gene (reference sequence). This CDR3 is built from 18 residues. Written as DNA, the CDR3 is TGTGCCAGCAGCTTAACTGCGGGACAGGGGGTCAACACCGGGGAGCTGTTTTTT. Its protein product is CASSLTAGQGVNTGELFF.

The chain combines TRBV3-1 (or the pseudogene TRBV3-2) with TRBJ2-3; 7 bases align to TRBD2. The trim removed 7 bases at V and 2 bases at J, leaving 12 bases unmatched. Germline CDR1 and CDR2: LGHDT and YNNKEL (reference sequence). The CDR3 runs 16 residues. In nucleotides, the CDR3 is TGTGCCAGCACCTTGGAGCGGGGCGCCTACACAGATACGCAGTATTTT. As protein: CASTLERGAYTDTQYF.

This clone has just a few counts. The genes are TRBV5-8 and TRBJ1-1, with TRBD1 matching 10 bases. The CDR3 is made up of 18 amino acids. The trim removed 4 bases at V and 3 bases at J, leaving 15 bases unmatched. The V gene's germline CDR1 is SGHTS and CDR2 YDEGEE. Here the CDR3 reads CASSLRDRGGWMDTEAFF. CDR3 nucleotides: TGTGCCAGCAGCCTAAGGGACAGGGGAGGTTGGATGGACACTGAAGCTTTCTTT.

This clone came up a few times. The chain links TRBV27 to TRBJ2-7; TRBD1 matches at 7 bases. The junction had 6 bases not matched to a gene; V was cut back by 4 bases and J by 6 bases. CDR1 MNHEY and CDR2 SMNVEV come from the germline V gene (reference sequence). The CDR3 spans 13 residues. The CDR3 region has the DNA TGTGCCAGCAGTTATAACAGGGGTTCCGAGCAGTACTTC. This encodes CASSYNRGSEQYF.

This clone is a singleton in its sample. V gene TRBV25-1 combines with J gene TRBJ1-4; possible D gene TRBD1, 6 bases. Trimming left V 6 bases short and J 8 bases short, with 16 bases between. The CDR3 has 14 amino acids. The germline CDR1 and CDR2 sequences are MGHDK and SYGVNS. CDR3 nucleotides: TGTGCCAGCAGAGGGGACACGGTCGGGGAAAAACTGTTTTTT. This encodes CASRGDTVGEKLFF.

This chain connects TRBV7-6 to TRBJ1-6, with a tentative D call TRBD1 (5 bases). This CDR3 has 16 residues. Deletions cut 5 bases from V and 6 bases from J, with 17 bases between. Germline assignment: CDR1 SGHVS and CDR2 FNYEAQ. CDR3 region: CASSRGHRYFNSPLHF. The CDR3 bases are TGTGCCAGCAGCCGAGGTCACAGGTATTTTAATTCACCCCTCCACTTT.

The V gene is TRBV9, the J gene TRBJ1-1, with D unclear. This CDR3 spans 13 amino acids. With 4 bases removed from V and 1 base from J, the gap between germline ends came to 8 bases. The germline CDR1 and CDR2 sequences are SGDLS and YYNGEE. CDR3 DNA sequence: TGTGCCAGCAGCAAATACCAGAACACTGAAGCTTTCTTT. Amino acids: CASSKYQNTEAFF.

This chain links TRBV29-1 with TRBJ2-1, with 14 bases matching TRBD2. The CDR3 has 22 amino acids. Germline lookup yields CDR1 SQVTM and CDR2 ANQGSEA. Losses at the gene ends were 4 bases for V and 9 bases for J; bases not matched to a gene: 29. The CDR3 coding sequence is TGCAGCGTTGTCCCCGCGTGGAAAGGGACTAGCGGGAGAGGTCCCTTGGCGGGTGAGCAGTTCTTC. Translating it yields CSVVPAWKGTSGRGPLAGEQFF.

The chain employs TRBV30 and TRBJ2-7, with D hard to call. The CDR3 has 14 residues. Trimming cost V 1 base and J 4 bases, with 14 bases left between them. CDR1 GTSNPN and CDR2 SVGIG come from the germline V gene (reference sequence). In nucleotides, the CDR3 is TGTGCCTGGAGTGCCCCCGGGTTCGGGTACGAGCAGTACTTC. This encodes CAWSAPGFGYEQYF.

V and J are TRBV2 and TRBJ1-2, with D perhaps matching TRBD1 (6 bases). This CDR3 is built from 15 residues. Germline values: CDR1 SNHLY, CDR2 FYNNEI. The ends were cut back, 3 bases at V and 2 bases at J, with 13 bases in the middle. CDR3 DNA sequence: TGTGCCAGCAGTGAGCGAACAGGGAAAAACTATGGCTACACCTTC. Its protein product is CASSERTGKNYGYTF.

Here the CDR3 DNA reads TGTGCCAGTAGGCCTAGCGGGAGAATATACAATGAGCAGTTCTTC. This sequence encodes CASRPSGRIYNEQFF. The chain links TRBV19 to TRBJ2-1; 10 nucleotides line up with TRBD2. This CDR3 contains 15 residues. Germline CDR1 reads LNHDA; CDR2 reads SQIVND (reference sequence). V shed 6 bases and J 4 bases; nucleotides not matched to a gene: 6.

CDR3 amino acids: CASSPAGSTEAFF. The CDR3 nucleotides read TGTGCCAGCTCACCCGCAGGGAGTACTGAAGCTTTCTTT. The chain is built from TRBV18 and TRBJ1-1, with a possible D match to TRBD1 (5 bases). Germline loops: CDR1 KGHSH, CDR2 LQKENI. V was pared by 3 bases and J by 5 bases, with 10 bases between. The length of the CDR3 is 13 residues.

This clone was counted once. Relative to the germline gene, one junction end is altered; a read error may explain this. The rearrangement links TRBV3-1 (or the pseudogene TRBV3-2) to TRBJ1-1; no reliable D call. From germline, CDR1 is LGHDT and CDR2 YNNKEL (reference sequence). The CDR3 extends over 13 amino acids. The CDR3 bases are TGTGCCAGCAGCCAAGGGAGTGACACTGGAGCTTTCTTT. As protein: CASSQGSDTGAFF.

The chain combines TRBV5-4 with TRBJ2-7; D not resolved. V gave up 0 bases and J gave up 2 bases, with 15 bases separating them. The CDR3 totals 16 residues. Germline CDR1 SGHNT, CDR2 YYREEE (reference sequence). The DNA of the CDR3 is TGTGCCAGCAGCTTGGTTGGACGGACGACACCCTACGAGCAGTACTTC. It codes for CASSLVGRTTPYEQYF.

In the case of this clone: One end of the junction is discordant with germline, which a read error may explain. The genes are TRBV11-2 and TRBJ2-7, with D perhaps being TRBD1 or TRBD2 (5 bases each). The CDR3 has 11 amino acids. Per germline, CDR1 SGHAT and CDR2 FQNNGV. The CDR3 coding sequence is TGTGCCAGCAGCTTATACGGGACCCCTGACTTC. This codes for CASSLYGTPDF.

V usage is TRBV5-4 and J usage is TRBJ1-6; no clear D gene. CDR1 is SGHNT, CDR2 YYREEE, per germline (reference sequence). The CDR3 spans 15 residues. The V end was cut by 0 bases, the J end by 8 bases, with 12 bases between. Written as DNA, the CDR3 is TGTGCCAGCAGCTTGGTTACCGCGGGAGATTCACCCCTCCACTTT. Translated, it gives CASSLVTAGDSPLHF.

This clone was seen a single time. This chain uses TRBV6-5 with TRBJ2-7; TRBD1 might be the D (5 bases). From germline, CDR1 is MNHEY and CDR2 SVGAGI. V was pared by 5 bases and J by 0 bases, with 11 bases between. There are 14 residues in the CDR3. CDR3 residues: CASSPGILSYEQYF. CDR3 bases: TGTGCCAGCAGTCCAGGGATCCTCTCCTACGAGCAGTACTTC.

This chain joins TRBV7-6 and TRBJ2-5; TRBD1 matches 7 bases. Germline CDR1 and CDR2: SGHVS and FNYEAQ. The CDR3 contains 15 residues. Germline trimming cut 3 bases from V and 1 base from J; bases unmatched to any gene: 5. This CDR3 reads CASSFRDSIQETQYF. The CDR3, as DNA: TGTGCCAGCAGCTTTCGGGACAGCATCCAAGAGACCCAGTACTTC.

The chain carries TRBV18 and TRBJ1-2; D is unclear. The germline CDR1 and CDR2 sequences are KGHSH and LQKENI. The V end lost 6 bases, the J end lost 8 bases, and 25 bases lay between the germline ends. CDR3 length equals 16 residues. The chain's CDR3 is CASSPSNPRTGLGYTF. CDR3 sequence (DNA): TGTGCCAGCTCTCCTAGCAACCCCCGGACCGGTCTGGGCTACACCTTC.